The 21 T cell receptor beta chains below come from one sample, sequenced in a study of shared clonotypes between healthy human individuals. As defined, naive CD8 cells were CD45RO-negative and positively selected for CCR7, with terminally differentiated effector memory CD45RA+ cells excluded. This table comes from immunoSEQ multiplex PCR, and its TCRdb copy is limited to in-frame clones, with some not included. The data hold about 2 million clones, with approximately 94% observed a single time. The sample taken for sequencing was naive CD8+ T cells sorted from blood. The receptors stem from a man between 18 and 35 years old in good health.

This clone was counted once. The rearrangement uses TRBV28 and TRBJ2-5; tentative D call: TRBD1 (6 bases). Germline loops: CDR1 MDHEN, CDR2 SYDVKM. Trimming took 2 bases from V and 4 from J, leaving 17 bases between them. The CDR3 spans 16 residues. CDR3 amino acids: CASSLSEGEGPETQYF. In nucleotides, the CDR3 is TGTGCCAGCAGTTTAAGTGAGGGGGAAGGACCAGAGACCCAGTACTTC.

V gene TRBV11-2 combines with J gene TRBJ2-7; D gene ambiguous. CDR1 is SGHAT and CDR2 is FQNNGV in the germline V gene. The CDR3 spans 13 residues. V lost 5 bases to trimming and J lost 2 bases, with 10 bases between them. CDR3 nucleotides: TGTGCCAGCAGCACGGACCCAGCCTACGAGCAGTACTTC. Translating it yields CASSTDPAYEQYF.

V usage is TRBV5-5 and J usage is TRBJ2-7; 9 bases agree with TRBD1. J gave up 2 bases and V 4 bases, and 7 bases lay outside the gene matches. Per germline, CDR1 SGHKS and CDR2 YYEKEE (reference sequence). The CDR3 spans 15 residues. This CDR3 reads CASSPGQGIPYEQYF. The CDR3 region has the DNA TGTGCCAGCAGCCCGGGACAGGGCATCCCCTACGAGCAGTACTTC.

V is TRBV4-3 and J is TRBJ2-4, with TRBD1 identical over 8 bases. There are 15 residues in the CDR3. J gave up 5 bases and V 3 bases, and 6 bases lay outside the gene matches. Germline V gives CDR1 LGHNA, CDR2 YSLEER. This CDR3 reads CASSQEDRAENIQYF. The CDR3 DNA sequence: TGCGCCAGCAGCCAGGAGGACAGGGCCGAAAACATTCAGTACTTC.

The chain couples TRBV7-8 to TRBJ2-1; 7 bases fit TRBD1. The CDR3 is 16 amino acids. V lost 5 bases and J lost 7; bases outside the gene matches: 14. Looked up from germline, CDR1 is SGHVS and CDR2 is FQNEAQ. CDR3 protein: CASSHGTVWLDNEQFF. CDR3 coding DNA: TGTGCCAGCAGCCACGGGACAGTTTGGCTAGATAATGAGCAGTTCTTC.

This chain joins TRBV7-9 and TRBJ2-5, with 7 bases identical to TRBD1. V trimming: 0 bases; J trimming: 5 bases; junction bases outside the gene matches: 12. The germline V gene encodes CDR1 SEHNR and CDR2 FQNEAQ (reference sequence). This CDR3 has 17 amino acids. The CDR3 protein is CASSLAFRDQGQETQYF. CDR3 coding DNA: TGTGCCAGCAGCTTAGCGTTTCGGGACCAGGGACAGGAGACCCAGTACTTC.

The V and J genes are TRBV27 and TRBJ2-7; D uncertain. The ends were cut back, 3 bases at V and 4 bases at J, with 10 bases in the middle. The CDR3 covers 13 residues. CDR1 is MNHEY, CDR2 SMNVEV, per germline (reference sequence). CDR3 in DNA: TGTGCCAGCAGTTTGAATTCGGCGTACGAGCAGTACTTC. Its protein product is CASSLNSAYEQYF.

This sequence joins TRBV27 and TRBJ2-7; D perhaps matches TRBD2 (5 bases). Germline V lookup: CDR1 MNHEY, CDR2 SMNVEV (reference sequence). V gave up 6 bases and J gave up 2 bases, with 14 bases separating them. This CDR3 comprises 14 residues. In DNA form, the CDR3 reads TGTGCCAGCAGCTATTCATACGGGGCCTACGAGCAGTACTTC. It encodes CASSYSYGAYEQYF.

The count of this clone is one. V gene TRBV28 combines with J gene TRBJ1-2; a possible D gene is TRBD1 (6 bases). The V gene lost 5 bases and the J gene lost 3 bases, with 10 bases spanning the gap. Germline CDR1 MDHEN, CDR2 SYDVKM. The CDR3 extends over 13 amino acids. The CDR3 region is CASSPGHHYGYTF. Written as DNA, the CDR3 is TGTGCCAGCAGTCCGGGACATCACTATGGCTACACCTTC.

The V call is TRBV7-9, the J call TRBJ2-1; D remains ambiguous. Germline-derived CDR1 and CDR2 are SEHNR and FQNEAQ (reference sequence). This CDR3 contains 17 residues. Trimming stripped 5 bases from V and 0 bases from J, with 17 bases between. CDR3 amino acids: CASSLPPGAGSYNEQFF. The CDR3 region has the DNA TGTGCCAGCAGCCTGCCTCCCGGCGCCGGCTCCTACAATGAGCAGTTCTTC. Complete variable domain (other parts from reference TRBV7-9 and TRBJ2-1): DTGVSQNPRHKITKRGQNVTFRCDPISEHNRLYWYRQTLGQGPEFLTYFQNEAQLEKSRLLSDRFSAERPKGSFSTLEIQRTEQGDSAMYLCASSLPPGAGSYNEQFFGPGTRLTVL.

The chain combines TRBV19 with TRBJ1-1, with D tentatively TRBD1 (5 bases). The CDR3 has 15 amino acids. Trimming took off 3 bases at V and 0 bases at J, with 11 bases between the two ends. Looked up from germline, CDR1 is LNHDA and CDR2 is SQIVND (reference sequence). The CDR3 here is CASSIIEGLNTEAFF. CDR3 coding DNA: TGTGCCAGTAGTATCATAGAGGGGTTGAACACTGAAGCTTTCTTT.

The rearrangement links TRBV19 to TRBJ2-5; a weak D match, TRBD1 (6 bases). Between the trimmed V and J ends, which lost 6 bases and 0 bases, there was a span of 11 bases. The CDR3 covers 14 residues. The germline gives CDR1 LNHDA, CDR2 SQIVND (reference sequence). In DNA, the CDR3 is TGTGCCAGTAGCATCGACAGGTACCAAGAGACCCAGTACTTC. Translated: CASSIDRYQETQYF.

The chain combines TRBV28 with TRBJ2-3; a possible D gene is TRBD2 (6 bases). Germline V gene sequence: CDR1 MDHEN, CDR2 SYDVKM. The CDR3 has 17 residues. V was clipped by 7 bases and J by 0 bases, with 20 bases between them. This chain's CDR3 is CASILGGISTSTDTQYF. The CDR3 DNA sequence: TGTGCCAGCATCCTGGGGGGAATATCTACTAGCACAGATACGCAGTATTTT.

The rearrangement joins TRBV28 to TRBJ1-2; 9 bases match TRBD1. V shed 6 bases, J shed 7 bases, and the junction held 12 bases outside the gene matches. Looked up from germline, CDR1 is MDHEN and CDR2 is SYDVKM. The CDR3 runs to 15 residues. The CDR3 sequence is CASRGPGQGGRGYTF. The DNA of the CDR3 is TGTGCCAGCAGAGGGCCGGGACAGGGAGGTCGTGGCTACACCTTC.

This clone was counted a single time. This rearrangement joins TRBV12-5 to TRBJ1-4; D is perhaps TRBD1 (6 bases). V lost 6 bases and J 4 bases, leaving 9 bases between the germline ends. CDR1 and CDR2 (germline): LGHNT, FRNRAP. The CDR3 consists of 13 residues. The CDR3 sequence is CASGQGINEKLFF. The DNA for the CDR3 is TGTGCTAGTGGACAGGGTATTAATGAAAAACTGTTTTTT.

CDR3 nucleotides: TGTGCCAGCAGCACCCTAAGCGGGAGCTCCTACAATGAGCAGTTCTTC. This encodes CASSTLSGSSYNEQFF. J is TRBJ2-1 and V is TRBV11-2; 8 bases match TRBD2. Losses at the gene ends were 5 bases for V and 0 bases for J; bases not matched to a gene: 6. The germline V gene has CDR1 SGHAT and CDR2 FQNNGV. The CDR3 is 16 amino acids.

The gene calls are TRBV19 and TRBJ2-3; D not certain. Germline V gene sequence: CDR1 LNHDA, CDR2 SQIVND (reference sequence). The CDR3 loop spans 13 amino acids. Trimming shortened V by 6 bases and J by 0 bases, and 7 bases separated the two germline ends. The CDR3 region has the DNA TGTGCCAGTAGGCAGCCTAGCACAGATACGCAGTATTTT. This codes for CASRQPSTDTQYF.

This clone occurred a few times. CDR3 DNA sequence: TGTGCCAGCAGGGAGGGAGGTAGTCTCTACGAGCAGTACTTC. The encoded protein is CASREGGSLYEQYF. This sequence joins TRBV2 and TRBJ2-7, with D tentatively TRBD2 (6 bases). Trimming left V 6 bases short and J 3 bases short, with 15 bases between. There are 14 residues in the CDR3. The germline V gene encodes CDR1 SNHLY and CDR2 FYNNEI.

CDR3 in DNA: TGTGCCAGCAGTGAATCCACAGGGGCGATAAATGAAAAACTGTTTTTT. Translation: CASSESTGAINEKLFF. The chain combines TRBV25-1 with TRBJ1-4; TRBD1 agrees at 7 bases. The CDR3 runs 16 residues. J gave up 5 bases and V 1 base, and 7 bases lay outside the gene matches. The V gene's germline CDR1 is MGHDK and CDR2 SYGVNS.

The genes are TRBV7-9 and TRBJ2-7; D call uncertain. Between the trimmed V and J ends, which lost 5 bases and 0 bases, there was a span of 17 bases. This CDR3 spans 16 amino acids. The germline V gene has CDR1 SEHNR and CDR2 FQNEAQ (reference sequence). CDR3 region: CASSRIEPSGSYEQYF. The CDR3 DNA is TGTGCCAGCAGCCGTATCGAACCTTCGGGCTCCTACGAGCAGTACTTC.

The V call is TRBV7-9, the J call TRBJ2-1, with D tentatively TRBD1 (6 bases). The length of the CDR3 is 19 residues. Germline V gene data show CDR1 as SEHNR and CDR2 as FQNEAQ (reference sequence). Deletions cut 1 base from V and 0 bases from J, with 19 bases between. CDR3: CASSLVMVGRGSSYNEQFF. In DNA form, the CDR3 reads TGTGCCAGCAGCTTAGTGATGGTAGGCAGGGGATCCTCCTACAATGAGCAGTTCTTC.